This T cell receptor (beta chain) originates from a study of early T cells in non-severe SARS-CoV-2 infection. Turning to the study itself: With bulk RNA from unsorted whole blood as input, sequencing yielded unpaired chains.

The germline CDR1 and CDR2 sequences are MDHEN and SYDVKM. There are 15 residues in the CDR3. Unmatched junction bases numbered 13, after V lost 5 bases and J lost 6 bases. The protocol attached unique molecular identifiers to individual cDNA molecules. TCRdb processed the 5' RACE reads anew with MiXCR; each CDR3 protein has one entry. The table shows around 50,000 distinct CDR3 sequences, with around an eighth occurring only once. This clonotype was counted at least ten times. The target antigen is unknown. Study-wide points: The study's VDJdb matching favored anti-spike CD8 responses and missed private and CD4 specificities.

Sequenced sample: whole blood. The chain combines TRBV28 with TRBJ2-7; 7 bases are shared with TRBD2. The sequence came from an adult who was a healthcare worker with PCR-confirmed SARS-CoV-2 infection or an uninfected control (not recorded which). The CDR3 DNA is TGTGCCAGCAGTCCCGGGACTCCGGGGGGTCGCGAGCAGTACTTC. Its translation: CASSPGTPGGREQYF.